This T cell receptor (beta chain) is drawn from a study of cytomegalovirus exposure and HLA in healthy donors. Repertoires were generated with immunoSEQ multiplex PCR, while TCRdb's copy carries only in-frame clones and drops some. The table has 65,000 to 95,000 clones, 85% to 95% seen once. Study findings and constraints: The study found most TCR sequences rare, yet found some public TCRs in many donors.

As regards this clone: The antigen remains undetermined.

V was shortened by 2 bases and J by 0 bases, with 8 bases between the two germline ends. Germline V gives CDR1 SQVTM, CDR2 ANQGSEA. CDR3 length: 13 residues. This receptor was identified in a man aged 18 to 30 in good health and CMV-seronegative. This rearrangement joins TRBV29-1 to TRBJ2-7, with D possibly being TRBD2 (5 bases). Sequencing used PBMCs. CDR3 in amino acids: CSVEKDFSYEQYF. The CDR3 region has the DNA TGCAGCGTTGAAAAGGACTTCTCCTACGAGCAGTACTTC.